The 28 T cell receptor beta chains listed next were all sequenced from one sample in a study of cytomegalovirus exposure and HLA in healthy donors. PCR was performed using 60 Vbeta and 13 Jbeta primers. Generated by immunoSEQ multiplex PCR, the TCRdb table keeps only in-frame clones and is missing some. The sample includes 33,000 or so clones, roughly 76% of them seen just once. The material sequenced was PBMCs. Receptor source: a woman in her twenties or thirties in good health and CMV-seropositive.

The rearrangement joins TRBV28 to TRBJ1-5; D call uncertain. V lost 1 base, J lost 0 bases, and 10 bases lay in between. Germline CDR1 reads MDHEN; CDR2 reads SYDVKM. The CDR3 has 16 amino acids. CDR3 sequence reads: CASSLFRGYSNQPQHF. The CDR3 region has the DNA TGTGCCAGCAGTTTATTTCGGGGATATAGCAATCAGCCCCAGCATTTT.

The rearrangement joins TRBV30 to TRBJ1-2; possibly TRBD1 for D (5 bases). The CDR3 spans 18 residues. Germline V gene lookup returns CDR1 GTSNPN and CDR2 SVGIG (reference sequence). The ends were cut back, 2 bases at V and 4 bases at J, with 26 bases in the middle. Written as DNA, the CDR3 is TGTGCCTGGAGTTTTGCTCCATTCGCAGGAGGGACCGGCTATGGCTACACCTTC. Protein sequence: CAWSFAPFAGGTGYGYTF. Using reference TRBV30 and TRBJ1-2 for the parts outside the CDR3, the full variable domain is SQTIHQWPATLVQPVGSPLSLECTVEGTSNPNLYWYRQAAGRGLQLLFYSVGIGQISSEVPQNLSASRPQDRQFILSSKKLLLSDSGFYLCAWSFAPFAGGTGYGYTFGSGTRLTVV.

The chain employs TRBV6-5 and TRBJ2-1; TRBD1 might be the D (6 bases). V lost 5 bases and J 9 bases, leaving 14 bases between the germline ends. The CDR3 loop spans 13 amino acids. Germline CDR1 MNHEY, CDR2 SVGAGI. In nucleotides, the CDR3 is TGTGCCAGCAGTCCCCAGGGGACGGGTGAGCAGTTCTTC. This gives the protein CASSPQGTGEQFF.

The chain recombines TRBV6-6 with TRBJ2-5; 7 bases map to TRBD2. Germline V CDR1 and CDR2: MNHNY, SVGAGI (reference sequence). CDR3 size: 13 residues. Losses at the gene ends were 5 bases for V and 2 bases for J; bases not matched to a gene: 2. CDR3 region: CASSTGLQETQYF. DNA for the CDR3: TGTGCCAGCAGTACGGGACTACAAGAGACCCAGTACTTC.

This sequence joins TRBV7-3 and TRBJ2-1, with TRBD2 matching 7 bases. The V gene end was trimmed by 4 bases and the J gene end by 3 bases; junction bases not matched to a gene: 9. The CDR3 has 16 residues. Germline loops: CDR1 SGHTA, CDR2 FQGTGA. CDR3 amino acids: CASSSRGDGLYNEQFF. The DNA of the CDR3 is TGTGCCAGCAGCTCCCGGGGGGACGGCCTCTACAATGAGCAGTTCTTC.

J is TRBJ2-2 and V is TRBV6-6, with D possibly TRBD1 on 6 matching bases. Trimming shortened V by 5 bases and J by 5 bases, and 15 bases separated the two germline ends. The length of the CDR3 is 15 residues. Germline V gene lookup returns CDR1 MNHNY and CDR2 SVGAGI (reference sequence). CDR3 amino acids: CASSPGAWGTGELFF. As DNA, the CDR3 is TGTGCCAGCAGTCCAGGGGCCTGGGGAACCGGGGAGCTGTTTTTT.

This clone was recorded a few times. This chain links TRBV6-5 with TRBJ1-5; 10 nucleotides align to TRBD1. The CDR3 is 15 amino acids. Unmatched junction bases numbered 7, after V lost 6 bases and J lost 5 bases. Germline V gene lookup returns CDR1 MNHEY and CDR2 SVGAGI. The CDR3 spells CASRAGTGAHQPQHF. Here the CDR3 DNA reads TGTGCCAGCAGGGCCGGGACAGGGGCTCATCAGCCCCAGCATTTT.

The chain recombines TRBV9 with TRBJ2-6, with D maybe TRBD2 (6 bases). This CDR3 spans 18 amino acids. Germline V CDR1 and CDR2: SGDLS, YYNGEE. The V end lost 2 bases, the J end lost 2 bases, and 17 bases lay between the germline ends. The CDR3 DNA is TGTGCCAGCAGCGTGGGGGACTCCGTTTGGGCTGGGGCCAACGTCCTGACTTTC. Encoded protein: CASSVGDSVWAGANVLTF.

The rearrangement uses TRBV28 and TRBJ1-4, with D possibly matching TRBD1 (6 bases). The CDR3 totals 19 residues. Between the trimmed V and J ends, which lost 5 bases and 6 bases, there was a span of 28 bases. CDR1 is MDHEN and CDR2 is SYDVKM in the germline V gene. CDR3 sequence: CASSPRPGTIAGSHEKLFF. For the CDR3, the DNA is TGTGCCAGCAGTCCCCGCCCGGGGACAATTGCGGGCTCGCATGAAAAACTGTTTTTT.

The chain combines TRBV7-9 with TRBJ1-1; D not resolved. CDR3 length: 13 amino acids. Trimming pared 5 bases from V and 11 bases from J, leaving 18 bases between. CDR1 and CDR2 from the germline V gene are SEHNR and FQNEAQ (reference sequence). CDR3 sequence: CASSPSRTSVAFF. CDR3 sequence (DNA): TGTGCCAGCAGCCCAAGTCGAACGAGCGTGGCTTTCTTT.

The chain carries TRBV19 and TRBJ1-2, with a weak D call TRBD1 (5 bases). Trimming took 4 bases from V and 4 from J, leaving 10 bases between them. Germline assignment: CDR1 LNHDA and CDR2 SQIVND (reference sequence). The CDR3 contains 13 residues. In nucleotides, the CDR3 is TGTGCCAGTAGTACAGGGATATTCTATGGCTACACCTTC. Protein: CASSTGIFYGYTF.

The gene calls are TRBV5-1 and TRBJ1-1; 8 bases are a match to TRBD1. Losses at the gene ends were 0 bases for V and 6 bases for J; bases not matched to a gene: 7. Germline V CDR1 and CDR2: SGHRS, YFSETQ. This CDR3 is built from 15 residues. The CDR3 nucleotides read TGCGCCAGCAGCTTGGACGGACAGGGAAAGGCTGAAGCTTTCTTT. This gives the protein CASSLDGQGKAEAFF.

V usage is TRBV2 and J usage is TRBJ1-2, with D unclear. V shed 7 bases and J shed 1 base, with 10 bases lying between them. The germline CDR1 and CDR2 sequences are SNHLY and FYNNEI. The CDR3 sequence is 13 residues long. CDR3 residues: CASTVASNYGYTF. The DNA for the CDR3 is TGTGCCAGCACCGTCGCCAGTAACTATGGCTACACCTTC.

V and J are TRBV6-6 and TRBJ1-5; D call uncertain. This CDR3 comprises 16 residues. V was pared by 0 bases and J by 0 bases, with 9 bases between. Germline CDR1 is MNHNY and CDR2 is SVGAGI (reference sequence). The CDR3 region is CASSYSGGYSNQPQHF. CDR3 nucleotides: TGTGCCAGCAGTTACTCGGGAGGATATAGCAATCAGCCCCAGCATTTT.

This clone was observed a few times. The chain combines TRBV6-1 with TRBJ1-4, with 10 bases aligning to TRBD1. The CDR3 totals 16 residues. V shed 0 bases, J shed 7 bases, and the junction held 5 bases outside the gene matches. Germline V lookup: CDR1 MNHNS, CDR2 SASEGT. The CDR3 protein is CASSEAPGTGAEKLFF. The DNA for the CDR3 is TGTGCCAGCAGTGAAGCCCCCGGGACAGGGGCTGAAAAACTGTTTTTT.

This chain joins TRBV28 and TRBJ2-5; tentatively, D is TRBD1 (5 bases). V lost 6 bases and J lost 4, with 18 bases in between. Germline values: CDR1 MDHEN, CDR2 SYDVKM. The CDR3 runs 15 residues. In nucleotides, the CDR3 is TGTGCCAGCAGCCGAACCCAGGGTTTCCGAGAGACCCAGTACTTC. It encodes CASSRTQGFRETQYF.

The chain uses TRBV9 and TRBJ2-5; TRBD2 matches 7 bases. The junction had 11 bases not matched to a gene; V was cut back by 0 bases and J by 3 bases. CDR3 length: 17 amino acids. Looked up from germline, CDR1 is SGDLS and CDR2 is YYNGEE. The CDR3 protein is CASSVDIGWGREETQYF. The CDR3 nucleotides are TGTGCCAGCAGCGTAGATATTGGGTGGGGGAGGGAAGAGACCCAGTACTTC. Looking up the rest from reference TRBV9 and TRBJ2-5 gives the full variable domain: DSGVTQTPKHLITATGQRVTLRCSPRSGDLSVYWYQQSLDQGLQFLIQYYNGEERAKGNILERFSAQQFPDLHSELNLSSLELGDSALYFCASSVDIGWGREETQYFGPGTRLLVL.

The chain employs TRBV6-5 and TRBJ2-3, with 7 bases identical to TRBD2. The V gene end was trimmed by 8 bases and the J gene end by 5 bases; junction bases not matched to a gene: 10. Per germline, CDR1 MNHEY and CDR2 SVGAGI. The CDR3 totals 14 residues. Written as DNA, the CDR3 is TGTGCCAGCTGGGAGGGTATTGGAGGAGATACGCAGTATTTT. Translation: CASWEGIGGDTQYF.

The chain combines TRBV2 with TRBJ1-1; no clear D. Trimming pared 6 bases from V and 0 bases from J, leaving 8 bases between. The CDR3 runs 13 residues. CDR1 is SNHLY, CDR2 FYNNEI, per germline. The CDR3 DNA reads as TGTGCCAGCAGGGGCAGATTGAACACTGAAGCTTTCTTT. Protein product: CASRGRLNTEAFF. Full variable domain (remainder filled in from reference TRBV2 and TRBJ1-1): EPEVTQTPSHQVTQMGQEVILRCVPISNHLYFYWYRQILGQKVEFLVSFYNNEISEKSEIFDDQFSVERPDGSNFTLKIRSTKLEDSAMYFCASRGRLNTEAFFGQGTRLTVV.

J is TRBJ2-7 and V is TRBV6-5, with TRBD1 matching 8 bases. The CDR3 contains 15 residues. V dropped 6 bases and J dropped 6; count of bases not matched to a gene: 13. Germline V gene data show CDR1 as MNHEY and CDR2 as SVGAGI. The CDR3 protein is CASSPTQGAPGEQYF. In nucleotides, the CDR3 is TGTGCCAGCAGCCCTACCCAGGGGGCCCCTGGCGAGCAGTACTTC.

This chain links TRBV5-6 with TRBJ1-3; no clear D. The germline gives CDR1 SGHDT, CDR2 YYEEEE. The V gene lost 2 bases and the J gene lost 7 bases, with 16 bases spanning the gap. This CDR3 is 15 amino acids long. In nucleotides, the CDR3 is TGTGCCAGCAGCTTACCCGGACTCGGACTGAACACCATATATTTT. Translated: CASSLPGLGLNTIYF.

The CDR3 here is CAISESQDRGHEQYF. The CDR3 DNA is TGTGCCATCAGTGAGTCTCAGGACAGGGGCCACGAGCAGTACTTC. The gene calls are TRBV10-3 and TRBJ2-7; 9 nucleotides agree with TRBD1. V trimming: 0 bases; J trimming: 5 bases; junction bases outside the gene matches: 5. The CDR3 consists of 15 residues. Germline lookup yields CDR1 ENHRY and CDR2 SYGVKD.

The gene calls are TRBV7-9 and TRBJ2-5; TRBD2 might be the D (5 bases). Trimming shortened V by 1 base and J by 1 base, and 7 bases separated the two germline ends. This CDR3 spans 14 amino acids. CDR1 is SEHNR and CDR2 is FQNEAQ in the germline V gene (reference sequence). The CDR3 bases are TGTGCCAGCAGCTTAGGACTAACCCAAGAGACCCAGTACTTC. Amino acid sequence: CASSLGLTQETQYF.

The rearrangement joins TRBV28 to TRBJ1-1, with 7 bases lining up with TRBD1. CDR1 is MDHEN, CDR2 SYDVKM, per germline. This CDR3 is 14 amino acids long. V was clipped by 6 bases and J by 3 bases; unmatched bases: 7. The CDR3 sequence: CASSRGGADTEAFF. DNA of the CDR3: TGTGCCAGCAGCCGAGGGGGCGCAGACACTGAAGCTTTCTTT.

The genes are TRBV27 and TRBJ2-7, with 10 bases matching TRBD1. V was pared by 5 bases and J by 6 bases, with 7 bases of the junction left unmatched. This CDR3 has 14 residues. Germline CDR1 MNHEY, CDR2 SMNVEV (reference sequence). This CDR3 reads CASSPSGTGVEQYF. The CDR3 coding sequence is TGTGCCAGCAGTCCCTCCGGGACAGGGGTCGAGCAGTACTTC.

The CDR3 sequence: CASSNQQGRTEAFF. CDR3 sequence (DNA): TGTGCCAGCAGCAACCAACAGGGGCGGACTGAAGCTTTCTTT. The chain is built from TRBV21-1 and TRBJ1-1; the table assigns TRBD1, which was not confirmed against the DNA. TRBV21-1 represents a pseudogene. The length of the CDR3 is 14 residues.

This chain connects TRBV7-9 to TRBJ1-6, with TRBD1 matching over 7 bases. This CDR3 region has 13 residues. CDR1 and CDR2 from the germline V gene are SEHNR and FQNEAQ (reference sequence). Trimming at V came to 7 bases and at J to 7 bases, leaving 4 bases not matched to a gene. CDR3 coding DNA: TGTGCCAGCACCGGGACAGTCAATTCACCCCTCCACTTT. This translates into CASTGTVNSPLHF.

This clone was detected only a few times. V is TRBV18 and J is TRBJ2-7; the D gene is possibly TRBD1 (6 bases). This CDR3 is 13 amino acids long. Germline CDR1 and CDR2: KGHSH and LQKENI. V lost 3 bases to trimming and J lost 4 bases, with 10 bases between them. Written as DNA, the CDR3 is TGTGCCAGCTCACCCGGGACACAATACGAGCAGTACTTC. Protein sequence: CASSPGTQYEQYF.